These 22 T cell receptor beta chains were sequenced from one sample in a study of T-cell memory formation after mild COVID-19. TCRdb passed the 5' RACE reads through MiXCR, listing each CDR3 protein once. Altogether approximately 190,000 distinct CDR3 sequences are present, roughly 18% being singletons, with the ten largest covering roughly 2.3%. Material: PBMCs or a T cell subset sorted from them (not recorded which). These receptors came from an adult woman who had mild COVID-19 (a few samples of this study predate the infection). Cell type and time point are not known.

This clonotype was seen only a few times. The V and J genes are TRBV20-1 and TRBJ1-1, with 8 bases matching TRBD1. After removal of 2 bases from V and 6 bases from J, the junction contained 5 bases not matched to a gene. Germline CDR1 DFQATT, CDR2 SNEGSKA (reference sequence). The CDR3 runs 13 residues. The CDR3 nucleotides are TGCAGTGCTAGACCACAGGGGGAAGCTGAAGCTTTCTTT. It is translated as CSARPQGEAEAFF.

V and J are TRBV10-3 and TRBJ2-3, with D unclear. CDR1 is ENHRY, CDR2 SYGVKD, per germline. Trimming shortened V by 5 bases and J by 2 bases, and 2 bases separated the two germline ends. CDR3 length equals 11 residues. The CDR3 loop is CAISNTDTQYF. As DNA, the CDR3 is TGTGCCATCAGTAACACAGATACGCAGTATTTT.

This sequence joins TRBV6-5 and TRBJ1-1; unclear D gene. The CDR3 contains 15 residues. Trimming stripped 5 bases from V and 1 base from J, with 14 bases between. The germline gives CDR1 MNHEY, CDR2 SVGAGI. The CDR3: CASSPGLGANTEAFF. In nucleotides, the CDR3 is TGTGCCAGCAGTCCCGGATTAGGAGCGAACACTGAAGCTTTCTTT.

The chain joins TRBV3-1 to TRBJ1-1; no firm D call. CDR1 is LGHDT, CDR2 YNNKEL, per germline (reference sequence). The CDR3 length is 13 residues. V lost 2 bases and J lost 7, with 11 bases in between. CDR3 nucleotide sequence: TGTGCCAGCAGCCAAAGCCTCATCGGTGAAGCTTTCTTT. It is translated as CASSQSLIGEAFF.

V is TRBV15 and J is TRBJ2-3, with 11 bases that match TRBD2. The CDR3 is made up of 18 amino acids. Germline lookup yields CDR1 LNHNV and CDR2 YYDKDF (reference sequence). The J segment lost 1 base and the V segment lost 2 bases, leaving 8 bases of the junction unmatched. As DNA, the CDR3 is TGTGCCACCAGCAGACTAGCGGGGGGACTTCGGGGCACAGATACGCAGTATTTT. As protein: CATSRLAGGLRGTDTQYF.

This chain links TRBV6-5 with TRBJ2-5, with D perhaps assigned TRBD1 or TRBD2 (7 bases each). Germline assignment: CDR1 MNHEY and CDR2 SVGAGI. Trimming removed 5 bases from V and 7 bases from J, with 17 bases in between. The CDR3 spans 14 residues. CDR3 DNA: TGTGCCAGCAGTCGACCGACAGGGAGGGGGACCCAGTACTTC. Residues: CASSRPTGRGTQYF.

The gene calls are TRBV9 and TRBJ2-2, with 9 bases fitting TRBD2. The length of the CDR3 is 15 residues. V lost 0 bases and J lost 6; bases outside the gene matches: 3. The V gene's germline CDR1 is SGDLS and CDR2 YYNGEE. Written as DNA, the CDR3 is TGTGCCAGCAGCGTAGGCGGGGGGGCCCCCGGGGAGCTGTTTTTT. Amino acids: CASSVGGGAPGELFF. Looking up the rest from reference TRBV9 and TRBJ2-2 gives the full variable domain: DSGVTQTPKHLITATGQRVTLRCSPRSGDLSVYWYQQSLDQGLQFLIQYYNGEERAKGNILERFSAQQFPDLHSELNLSSLELGDSALYFCASSVGGGAPGELFFGEGSRLTVL.

The chain couples TRBV24-1 to TRBJ2-1, with 13 positions matching TRBD2. CDR1 is KGHDR, CDR2 SFDVKD, per germline. The V gene end was trimmed by 7 bases and the J gene end by 6 bases; junction bases not matched to a gene: 2. This CDR3 comprises 14 residues. The CDR3 protein is CATSTSGRANEQFF. DNA of the CDR3: TGTGCCACCAGCACTAGCGGGAGGGCCAATGAGCAGTTCTTC.

The gene calls are TRBV7-3 and TRBJ2-3, with D possibly being TRBD2 (5 bases). V was trimmed by 5 bases and J by 0 bases, leaving 15 bases between them. This CDR3 has 16 residues. Germline V gene lookup returns CDR1 SGHTA and CDR2 FQGTGA. CDR3 coding DNA: TGTGCCAGCAGCCTCCGGGGTGGCGGGAGCACAGATACGCAGTATTTT. It yields the protein CASSLRGGGSTDTQYF.

The rearrangement joins TRBV7-2 to TRBJ2-1; 13 bases agree with TRBD2. After removal of 4 bases from V and 2 bases from J, the junction contained 5 bases not matched to a gene. The length of the CDR3 is 17 residues. The germline V gene has CDR1 SGHTA and CDR2 FQGNSA. The CDR3 here is CASSSGGTSGTYNEQFF. The CDR3 DNA sequence: TGTGCCAGCAGCTCAGGGGGGACTAGCGGGACCTACAATGAGCAGTTCTTC.

The chain employs TRBV7-9 and TRBJ1-1; 7 bases match TRBD1. The CDR3 loop spans 15 amino acids. Germline CDR1 SEHNR, CDR2 FQNEAQ (reference sequence). The junction had 12 bases not matched to a gene; V was cut back by 8 bases and J by 3 bases. The CDR3 DNA follows: TGTGCCAGCTTAGCCCCCGGGACAGTCTACACTGAAGCTTTCTTT. Protein: CASLAPGTVYTEAFF.

This clonotype showed up just a few times. The chain employs TRBV6-1 and TRBJ1-2; 8 positions agree with TRBD1. V was pared by 5 bases and J by 3 bases, with 14 bases of the junction left unmatched. The germline V gene has CDR1 MNHNS and CDR2 SASEGT. This CDR3 is 17 amino acids long. CDR3 sequence: CASSNIRTGTGDYGYTF. For the CDR3, the DNA is TGTGCCAGCAGTAATATCCGGACAGGGACCGGCGACTATGGCTACACCTTC.

The rearrangement uses TRBV5-1 and TRBJ2-1; D possibly uses TRBD1 or TRBD2 (5 bases each). V was trimmed by 0 bases and J by 2 bases, leaving 12 bases between them. CDR3 size: 16 residues. Looked up from germline, CDR1 is SGHRS and CDR2 is YFSETQ. The DNA of the CDR3 is TGCGCCAGCAGCTTGGAGGGACCCCGAGCCTACAATGAGCAGTTCTTC. Amino acids: CASSLEGPRAYNEQFF.

This clonotype was counted at least ten times. The rearrangement uses TRBV11-3 and TRBJ2-3, with D hard to call. Germline CDR1 reads SGHNT; CDR2 reads YENEEA. The CDR3 contains 14 residues. V lost 5 bases, J lost 3 bases, and 12 bases lay in between. The CDR3 DNA reads as TGTGCCAGCAGCCCTCGGGCACCTACAGATACGCAGTATTTT. It specifies CASSPRAPTDTQYF.

The chain combines TRBV3-1 with TRBJ2-6; D not resolved. The V end lost 1 base, the J end lost 2 bases, and 9 bases lay between the germline ends. Germline V lookup: CDR1 LGHDT, CDR2 YNNKEL (reference sequence). The CDR3 has 16 amino acids. The CDR3 region is CASSQGVRPGANVLTF. CDR3 DNA: TGTGCCAGCAGCCAAGGGGTGAGGCCTGGGGCCAACGTCCTGACTTTC.

There are a few counts of this clonotype. V is TRBV10-3 and J is TRBJ2-2; D may be TRBD2 (5 bases). Germline loops: CDR1 ENHRY, CDR2 SYGVKD. This CDR3 spans 15 amino acids. Trimming removed 2 bases at V and 5 bases at J, with 12 bases between. The CDR3 bases are TGTGCCATCAGTGAGAGAGGGCCGCCGACCGGGGAGCTGTTTTTT. It codes for CAISERGPPTGELFF.

This chain links TRBV9 with TRBJ2-3; D might be TRBD2 (7 bases). V lost 3 bases, J lost 0 bases, and 20 bases lay in between. The CDR3 loop spans 18 amino acids. Germline V gene data show CDR1 as SGDLS and CDR2 as YYNGEE. DNA of the CDR3: TGTGCCAGCAGCGCGGCGGAGGGGGGGAGACGAAGCACAGATACGCAGTATTTT. Protein sequence: CASSAAEGGRRSTDTQYF.

The table lists this clonotype with a few counts. The rearrangement links TRBV10-3 to TRBJ2-5; a weak D match, TRBD2 (6 bases). The germline V gene has CDR1 ENHRY and CDR2 SYGVKD. Trimming left V 6 bases short and J 4 bases short, with 9 bases between. The CDR3 covers 12 residues. CDR3 amino acids: CAISSRGETQYF. The CDR3 DNA reads TGTGCCATCAGCTCGCGGGGAGAGACCCAGTACTTC.

The rearrangement uses TRBV10-3 and TRBJ1-6; D may be TRBD1 (5 bases). In germline, CDR1 is ENHRY, CDR2 SYGVKD. CDR3 length: 16 residues. Trimming removed 2 bases from V and 0 bases from J, with 8 bases in between. The CDR3 loop reads CAISEARGSYNSPLHF. Here the CDR3 DNA reads TGTGCCATCAGTGAGGCAAGGGGCTCCTATAATTCACCCCTCCACTTT.

This clonotype occurred a few times. This chain uses TRBV5-1 with TRBJ2-7; no clear D gene. The V end was cut by 1 base, the J end by 2 bases, with 13 bases between. Germline CDR1 SGHRS, CDR2 YFSETQ. There are 15 residues in the CDR3. For the CDR3, the DNA is TGCGCCAGCAGCTTGAATCCAGCGCGCACCTACGAGCAGTACTTC. This codes for CASSLNPARTYEQYF. Using reference TRBV5-1 and TRBJ2-7 for the parts outside the CDR3, the full variable domain is KAGVTQTPRYLIKTRGQQVTLSCSPISGHRSVSWYQQTPGQGLQFLFEYFSETQRNKGNFPGRFSGRQFSNSRSEMNVSTLELGDSALYLCASSLNPARTYEQYFGPGTRLTVT.

The gene calls are TRBV7-2 and TRBJ2-1, with D hard to call. Germline CDR1 reads SGHTA; CDR2 reads FQGNSA. V lost 5 bases to trimming and J lost 0 bases, with 11 bases between them. This CDR3 has 15 amino acids. The DNA of the CDR3 is TGTGCCAGCAGCCTGACTTACAGCTCCTACAATGAGCAGTTCTTC. It yields the protein CASSLTYSSYNEQFF.

This clonotype was seen a handful of times. V is TRBV28 and J is TRBJ2-5, with 7 positions matching TRBD2. CDR3 length: 14 amino acids. Trimming removed 4 bases from V and 4 bases from J; junction bases left unmatched: 6. CDR1 MDHEN and CDR2 SYDVKM come from the germline V gene. The CDR3 here is CASSYAGVGETQYF. The DNA of the CDR3 is TGTGCCAGCAGTTATGCGGGAGTGGGAGAGACCCAGTACTTC.